The TCR beta chain described here comes from a study of human T cells and chemical hapten exposure. Study summary: Sensitization involved placing 2% DPC onto an approximately 2 cm by approximately 2 cm region of upper inner arm skin. All patients underwent weekly scalp dosing with diphenylcyclopropenone for the full approximately 23-week study. It was small differences in pooled library volume that mainly caused per-sample TCR yields to vary. Points from the study as a whole: Those TCRs sitting above 1 in 1000 frequency stayed the same with DPC sensitization.

This clonotype has just a few counts. Its antigen remains unknown. Time point defined: pre-sensitization, week 0. Stated treatment: therapeutic diphenylcyclopropenone sensitization with weekly scalp DPC. Germline CDR1 MGHRA, CDR2 YSYEKL. CDR3 length: 15 amino acids. V lost 0 bases, J lost 2 bases, and 10 bases lay in between. Each CDR3 protein is one row after TCRdb ran MiXCR on the RACE reads. The sample carries some 200,000 distinct CDR3 sequences, more than 25% recorded once. This receptor was taken from a young woman with alopecia areata. Some clones in this sample may be carry-over from other donors' samples. The gene calls are TRBV4-1 and TRBJ1-2; D ambiguous. This specimen was whole blood, taken in connection with sensitization to the hapten diphenylcyclopropenone (DPC). The CDR3 spells CASSQEHAVNYGYTF. The DNA of the CDR3 is TGCGCCAGCAGCCAAGAGCATGCGGTCAACTATGGCTACACCTTC.